These 2 T cell receptor beta chains share one sample of origin, sequenced in a study of lymphopenia after photon versus proton radiotherapy. Clones were sequenced by immunoSEQ multiplex PCR, and TCRdb holds only the in-frame ones, with some missing. Among 160,000 or so clones listed, about 85% were seen once. The specimen was peripheral blood, collected from a patient treated with photon-based radiotherapy. The receptors originated from a man between 50 and 59 years old with gastric cancer.

The J gene is TRBJ2-7, the V gene TRBV7-2, with 9 bases lining up with TRBD1. V trimming: 5 bases; J trimming: 1 base; junction bases outside the gene matches: 6. This CDR3 is built from 15 residues. Per the germline V gene, CDR1 is SGHTA and CDR2 is FQGNSA. CDR3 nucleotides: TGTGCCAGCAGCAAACCGGGACAGGGATCCTACGAGCAGTACTTC. The encoded protein is CASSKPGQGSYEQYF.

The rearrangement joins TRBV5-1 to TRBJ1-1, with a weak D call TRBD1 (5 bases). The germline V and J ends were trimmed by 0 bases and 4 bases, with 13 bases remaining between them. Germline V CDR1 and CDR2: SGHRS, YFSETQ. The CDR3 loop spans 15 amino acids. The CDR3 region is CASSLAGGEATEAFF. DNA for the CDR3: TGCGCCAGCAGCTTGGCCGGGGGAGAGGCCACTGAAGCTTTCTTT.